These T cell receptor beta chains were read from a single sample in a study of T cells in Graves' hyperthyroidism and ophthalmopathy. TCRdb re-called the multiplex PCR reads through MiXCR, storing one row per CDR3 protein. The data hold under 250,000 distinct CDR3 sequences, with roughly a sixth observed a single time. Sequencing was carried out using blood. These receptors were collected from a woman aged 45-65 years with Graves' hyperthyroidism. Each CDR3 is given with its conserved first and last residue. Each record gives: J gene, V gene, CDR3 length, clone size, D gene, CDR3 protein, CDR3 DNA. A D gene is named only where the DNA matches it firmly. Only part of the rows carry a size: once, few, many, or a class if the clone is expanded.

TRBJ2-1	TRBV27	15	many	.	CASSLIVSSYNEQFF	TGTGCCAGCAGTTTAATTGTGTCGTCCTACAATGAGCAGTTCTTC
TRBJ2-7	TRBV12-5	13	many	TRBD2	CASGSAGTYEQYF	TGTGCTAGTGGTTCAGCGGGAACCTACGAGCAGTACTTC
TRBJ1-2	TRBV6-1	14	many	TRBD1	CASSAGQGNYGYTF	TGTGCCAGCAGTGCTGGACAGGGAAACTATGGCTACACCTTC
TRBJ2-7	TRBV4-1	13	.	.	CASSQDRSWEQYF	TGCGCCAGCAGCCAAGACCGGTCATGGGAGCAGTACTTC
TRBJ2-2	TRBV20-1	17	few	.	CSASSGAVGAHTGELFF	TGCAGTGCTAGTTCCGGAGCAGTGGGGGCGCACACCGGGGAGCTGTTTTTT
TRBJ2-5	TRBV5-1	17	few	TRBD2	CASSSSGSRGVGETQYF	TGCGCCAGCAGCTCTAGCGGGAGTCGGGGCGTGGGGGAGACCCAGTACTTC
TRBJ2-2	TRBV28	15	.	.	CASTPALGAAGELFF	TGTGCCAGCACCCCAGCCCTAGGAGCCGCCGGGGAGCTGTTTTTT
TRBJ2-7	TRBV20-1	17	many	TRBD2	CSASSTFRAGGPSEQYF	TGCAGTGCTAGTTCAACCTTTCGGGCGGGAGGGCCGAGCGAGCAGTACTTC
TRBJ1-1	TRBV7-9	14	.	.	CASSVRDADTEAFF	TGTGCCAGCAGCGTCCGGGACGCCGACACTGAAGCTTTCTTT
TRBJ1-1	TRBV7-2	15	.	TRBD1	CASSGRQGGSTEAFF	TGTGCCAGCAGCGGGCGACAGGGGGGGTCCACTGAAGCTTTCTTT
TRBJ1-6	TRBV12-3/TRBV12-4	21	.	.	CASSPQTAPSPNFSYNSPLHF	TGTGCCAGCAGTCCCCAGACGGCTCCCAGTCCCAATTTCTCCTATAATTCACCCCTCCACTTT
TRBJ2-2	TRBV14	15	many	TRBD1	CASSRQGTNTGELFF	TGTGCCAGCAGCCGACAGGGAACGAACACCGGGGAGCTGTTTTTT
TRBJ2-7	TRBV5-1	16	many	TRBD1	CASSLGGTGASYEQYF	TGCGCCAGCAGCTTGGGAGGGACAGGGGCCTCCTACGAGCAGTACTTC
TRBJ1-3	TRBV20-1	14	few	.	CSASKGLSGNTIYF	TGCAGTGCCAGTAAGGGTCTCTCTGGAAACACCATATATTTT
TRBJ2-7	TRBV29-1	15	.	.	CSVKVGQGGAYEQYF	TGCAGCGTGAAGGTGGGGCAGGGGGGGGCCTACGAGCAGTACTTC
TRBJ2-7	TRBV10-3	13	few	TRBD2	CAINSGSSYEQYF	TGTGCCATCAACAGCGGGAGCTCCTACGAGCAGTACTTC
TRBJ2-1	TRBV4-1	15	many	TRBD1	CASSRYLDRNNEQFF	TGCGCCAGCAGCCGTTACCTGGACAGGAACAATGAGCAGTTCTTC
TRBJ2-3	TRBV20-1	15	many	TRBD2	CSARGGGGNTDTQYF	TGCAGTGCTAGAGGCGGGGGTGGGAACACAGATACGCAGTATTTT
TRBJ1-4	TRBV27	12	.	.	CASSLDGEKLFF	TGTGCCAGCAGTTTAGACGGTGAAAAACTGTTTTTT
TRBJ2-7	TRBV7-2	13	many	.	CASSLRAEYEQYF	TGTGCCAGCAGCTTAAGGGCAGAATACGAGCAGTACTTC
TRBJ1-2	TRBV12-3/TRBV12-4	18	many	TRBD1	CASSSYSGTGRGGYGYTF	TGTGCCAGCAGTTCATATTCCGGGACAGGGCGGGGTGGCTATGGCTACACCTTC
TRBJ2-7	TRBV20-1	15	.	TRBD2	CSARSQAGRPDEQYF	TGCAGTGCTAGATCCCAAGCGGGACGACCGGACGAGCAGTACTTC
TRBJ1-5	TRBV6-1	12	many	.	CASSPRGQPQHF	TGTGCCAGCAGTCCTCGGGGTCAGCCCCAGCATTTT
TRBJ2-7	TRBV5-1	16	many	.	CASSLILQGRPYEQYF	TGCGCCAGCAGCTTAATATTGCAGGGGCGCCCCTACGAGCAGTACTTC
TRBJ2-7	TRBV28	15	many	.	CAARDGGGGSYEQYF	TGTGCCGCCCGGGACGGGGGAGGAGGCTCCTACGAGCAGTACTTC
TRBJ2-7	TRBV11-2	19	many	TRBD2	CASSSTRRTSGYVSYEQYF	TGTGCCAGCAGCTCCACACGAAGGACTAGCGGGTACGTCTCCTACGAGCAGTACTTC
TRBJ2-7	TRBV28	13	many	.	CASSNRGSYEQYF	TGTGCCAGCAGCAATCGGGGCTCCTACGAGCAGTACTTC
TRBJ1-2	TRBV30	17	many	TRBD1	CAWSVRSRGRGERGYTF	TGTGCCTGGAGTGTACGATCCAGGGGGAGGGGAGAAAGGGGCTACACCTTC
TRBJ2-1	TRBV19	16	.	TRBD2	CASKGTSEPRYNEQFF	TGTGCCAGTAAGGGGACTAGCGAACCCAGGTACAATGAGCAGTTCTTC
TRBJ2-3	TRBV30	13	.	.	CAWSWLGTDTQYF	TGTGCCTGGAGTTGGCTAGGCACAGATACGCAGTATTTT
TRBJ1-5	TRBV20-1	14	.	.	CSALRGESNQPQHF	TGCAGTGCTCTTCGGGGCGAAAGCAATCAGCCCCAGCATTTT
TRBJ2-3	TRBV3-1	16	many	TRBD2	CASSLKTGGRLNTQYF	TGTGCCAGCAGCCTAAAGACTGGCGGGAGGCTCAATACGCAGTATTTT
TRBJ2-3	TRBV12-3/TRBV12-4	17	many	.	CASRPTLGGLGADTQYF	TGTGCCAGCAGACCGACATTGGGGGGGCTCGGGGCAGATACGCAGTATTTT
TRBJ1-5	TRBV20-1	12	few	TRBD1	CSATTGGQPQHF	TGCAGTGCTACAACAGGGGGTCAGCCCCAGCATTTT
TRBJ2-7	TRBV7-2	15	many	.	CASSPSGVSSYEQYF	TGTGCCAGCAGCCCATCAGGGGTAAGCTCCTACGAGCAGTACTTC
TRBJ2-5	TRBV11-3	14	.	TRBD1	CASSRRDRQETQYF	TGTGCCAGCAGCCGACGGGACAGACAAGAGACCCAGTACTTC
TRBJ2-7	TRBV27	11	.	.	CASRGMGEQYF	TGTGCCAGCAGGGGGATGGGCGAGCAGTACTTC
TRBJ2-1	TRBV9	15	many	.	CASSAAGTQYNEQFF	TGTGCCAGCAGCGCGGCCGGGACACAGTACAATGAGCAGTTCTTC
TRBJ2-4	TRBV24-1	16	.	TRBD1	CATSDSMTPGQNIQYF	TGTGCCACCAGTGACTCCATGACACCGGGACAGAACATTCAGTACTTC
TRBJ2-3	TRBV7-8	14	few	.	CASSRGRGADTQYF	TGTGCCAGCAGTAGGGGGAGAGGAGCAGATACGCAGTATTTT
TRBJ2-1	TRBV7-3	15	many	.	CASSAYSLPYNEQFF	TGTGCCAGCAGCGCCTACAGCCTACCCTACAATGAGCAGTTCTTC
TRBJ2-5	TRBV19	21	.	TRBD2	CASSHTGGATLTSGSQETQYF	TGTGCCAGTAGCCACACGGGAGGGGCAACCTTGACTAGCGGGAGCCAAGAGACCCAGTACTTC
TRBJ2-7	TRBV20-1	13	many	TRBD2	CSARTSGSYEQYF	TGCAGTGCCCGGACTAGCGGCTCCTACGAGCAGTACTTC
TRBJ2-7	TRBV3-1	13	many	.	CASSQATSYEQYF	TGTGCCAGCAGCCAGGCGACCTCCTACGAGCAGTACTTC
TRBJ2-5	TRBV24-1	17	many	TRBD1	CATSDSRTGEDGETQYF	TGTGCCACCAGTGATTCAAGGACAGGGGAAGATGGGGAGACCCAGTACTTC
TRBJ1-5	TRBV5-1	13	many	.	CASSVLSNQPQHF	TGCGCCAGCAGCGTTTTGTCGAATCAGCCCCAGCATTTT
TRBJ1-5	TRBV20-1	17	few	.	CSATPPGGAGGNQPQHF	TGCAGTGCTACCCCCCCGGGAGGGGCGGGGGGCAATCAGCCCCAGCATTTT
TRBJ1-4	TRBV28	16	many	.	CASSDIQRGEEEKLFF	TGTGCCAGCAGTGACATCCAACGGGGCGAGGAGGAAAAACTGTTTTTT
TRBJ1-2	TRBV20-1	16	many	.	CSARDRLGRGSYGYTF	TGCAGTGCTAGAGATAGATTGGGGCGCGGGAGCTATGGCTACACCTTC
TRBJ1-5	TRBV10-3	14	many	.	CAISGDSPDQPQHF	TGTGCCATCAGTGGAGACAGCCCGGATCAGCCCCAGCATTTT
TRBJ2-1	TRBV27	17	many	TRBD2	CASSGSLSGRANNEQFF	TGTGCCAGCAGTGGTAGCTTGAGCGGGAGGGCCAACAATGAGCAGTTCTTC
TRBJ1-2	TRBV6-1	15	.	TRBD1	CASSFTSRQGDGYTF	TGTGCCAGCAGTTTTACGTCAAGACAGGGCGATGGCTACACCTTC
TRBJ1-6	TRBV27	14	many	.	CASSFRQINSPLHF	TGTGCCAGCAGTTTCAGACAGATTAATTCACCCCTCCACTTT